A single sample gave rise to the 21 T cell receptor beta chains below, sequenced in a study of regulatory T cells in long-lasting Graves disease. Construction of the TCR beta libraries employed iRepertoire HTBI primers in conjunction with Arm-PCR of CDR3 regions. From the multiplex PCR reads, TCRdb called clonotypes with MiXCR, one entry per CDR3 protein. The repertoire consists of 700,000 or so distinct CDR3 sequences, with about 32% occurring once and the leading ten covering about 40%. The time point: persistent/refractory GD, antithyroid drugs over 5 years with positive TRAb. Scientists built the TCR library using RNA that was extracted from PBMCs. This specimen consisted of peripheral blood mononuclear cells (PBMCs), obtained when the disease was refractory, from a patient treated with antithyroid drugs. Receptors originate from a female donor with Graves disease.

This clonotype has more than one count but fewer than ten. The chain uses TRBV20-1 and TRBJ1-2; TRBD1 matches 12 bases. Per germline, CDR1 DFQATT and CDR2 SNEGSKA (reference sequence). The CDR3 runs 16 residues. This CDR3 is CSAEIRDRGPDYGYTF. The CDR3 nucleotides are TGCAGCGCTGAAATAAGGGACAGGGGGCCTGACTATGGCTACACCTTC.

This clonotype has just a few counts. The chain links TRBV20-1 to TRBJ1-2, with TRBD1 matching 9 bases. The CDR3 is 13 residues long. Germline CDR1 DFQATT, CDR2 SNEGSKA (reference sequence). V was pared by 5 bases and J by 4 bases, with 5 bases of the junction left unmatched. As DNA, the CDR3 is TGCAGTGCTGGAAAGACAGGGGGCTATGGCTACACCTTC. This sequence encodes CSAGKTGGYGYTF.

This clonotype was seen a handful of times. The chain joins TRBV5-1 to TRBJ1-6; D perhaps matches TRBD1 (5 bases). Germline V gene lookup returns CDR1 SGHRS and CDR2 YFSETQ. Trimming removed 3 bases from V and 9 bases from J, with 10 bases in between. The CDR3 runs to 13 residues. CDR3 bases: TGCGCCAGCAGCTCAGGGATGGCTTCACCCCTCCACTTT. Its translation is CASSSGMASPLHF.

The chain uses TRBV7-2 and TRBJ1-6, with no clear D. The germline V and J ends were trimmed by 6 bases and 10 bases, with 10 bases remaining between them. Germline values: CDR1 SGHTA, CDR2 FQGNSA. This CDR3 has 12 residues. The CDR3 here is CASSPMGSPLHF. Written as DNA, the CDR3 is TGTGCCAGCAGTCCCATGGGGTCACCCCTCCACTTT.

The V and J genes are TRBV24-1 and TRBJ2-7; D is undetermined. CDR1 KGHDR and CDR2 SFDVKD come from the germline V gene. Trimming removed 2 bases from V and 5 bases from J, with 9 bases in between. The CDR3 is made up of 13 amino acids. DNA of the CDR3: TGTGCCACCAGTGATTCCGCAGCGAACGAGCAGTACTTC. This gives the protein CATSDSAANEQYF.

This clonotype was seen at least ten times. This chain connects TRBV7-2 to TRBJ1-1; D gene unclear. Germline V gene lookup returns CDR1 SGHTA and CDR2 FQGNSA. The CDR3 runs 13 residues. With 5 bases removed from V and 9 bases from J, the gap between germline ends came to 16 bases. This CDR3 reads CASSLGGAGQAFF. In DNA, the CDR3 is TGTGCCAGCAGCCTAGGCGGCGCAGGACAAGCTTTCTTT.

The chain has TRBV28 and TRBJ2-3; D uncertain. V was shortened by 4 bases and J by 1 base, with 12 bases between the two germline ends. There are 15 residues in the CDR3. Looked up from germline, CDR1 is MDHEN and CDR2 is SYDVKM. As DNA, the CDR3 is TGTGCCAGCAGTTCTCCACCGGAACGCACAGATACGCAGTATTTT. It yields the protein CASSSPPERTDTQYF.

The chain recombines TRBV11-2 with TRBJ2-7, with TRBD2 identical over 8 bases. Germline assignment: CDR1 SGHAT and CDR2 FQNNGV. There are 17 residues in the CDR3. Trimming took 2 bases from V and 0 from J; bases not matched to a gene: 9. The CDR3 nucleotides are TGTGCCAGCAGCTTATCGCCGGGGGGGACCACCTCCTACGAGCAGTACTTC. This gives the protein CASSLSPGGTTSYEQYF.

V usage is TRBV14 and J usage is TRBJ1-1; D unclear. The CDR3 has 16 residues. Trimming removed 5 bases at V and 1 base at J, with 17 bases between. Germline values: CDR1 SGHDN, CDR2 FVKESK. The CDR3 loop is CASSSGPPSGNTEAFF. The CDR3, as DNA: TGTGCCAGCAGCTCCGGCCCCCCGAGTGGGAACACTGAAGCTTTCTTT. The whole variable domain, remainder taken from reference TRBV14 and TRBJ1-1, is EAGVTQFPSHSVIEKGQTVTLRCDPISGHDNLYWYRRVMGKEIKFLLHFVKESKQDESGMPNNRFLAERTGGTYSTLKVQPAELEDSGVYFCASSSGPPSGNTEAFFGQGTRLTVV.

The sample holds many counts of this clonotype. This chain uses TRBV28 with TRBJ1-6, with a possible D match to TRBD1 (5 bases). V dropped 6 bases and J dropped 0 bases, with 12 bases sitting between them. The CDR3 consists of 16 residues. Germline CDR1 and CDR2: MDHEN and SYDVKM. The CDR3 loop reads CASRGTGSSYNSPLHF. The DNA for the CDR3 is TGTGCCAGCAGAGGGACGGGGAGCTCCTATAATTCACCCCTCCACTTT. The full variable domain, with the rest looked up from reference TRBV28 and TRBJ1-6, is DVKVTQSSRYLVKRTGEKVFLECVQDMDHENMFWYRQDPGLGLRLIYFSYDVKMKEKGDIPEGYSVSREKKERFSLILESASTNQTSMYLCASRGTGSSYNSPLHFGNGTRLTVT.

There are many counts of this clonotype. J is TRBJ2-1 and V is TRBV2, with 7 bases lining up with TRBD1. This CDR3 region has 13 residues. In germline, CDR1 is SNHLY, CDR2 FYNNEI. V was pared by 4 bases and J by 3 bases, with 0 bases of the junction left unmatched. CDR3 sequence (DNA): TGTGCCAGCAGTGGACAGGGCTACAATGAGCAGTTCTTC. As protein: CASSGQGYNEQFF.

This clonotype was seen repeatedly, ten times or more. The rearrangement links TRBV28 to TRBJ1-5, with D uncertain. Trimming shortened V by 4 bases and J by 2 bases, and 6 bases separated the two germline ends. Per the germline V gene, CDR1 is MDHEN and CDR2 is SYDVKM. The CDR3 spans 13 residues. CDR3 DNA sequence: TGTGCCAGCAGTTCTTTAGGCAATCAGCCCCAGCATTTT. This codes for CASSSLGNQPQHF.

The sample holds one count of this clonotype. J is TRBJ2-2 and V is TRBV6-9; 8 bases map to TRBD2. CDR1 MNHGY and CDR2 SVAAGI come from the germline V gene. V lost 3 bases, J lost 6 bases, and 6 bases stayed unmatched. The CDR3 extends over 15 amino acids. The CDR3: CASSYDGRASGELFF. The CDR3 bases are TGTGCCAGCAGTTACGACGGGAGGGCCTCCGGGGAGCTGTTTTTT.

The chain couples TRBV3-1 to TRBJ2-7, with 9 bases fitting TRBD1. Unmatched junction bases numbered 11, after V lost 4 bases and J lost 7 bases. CDR3 length equals 15 residues. CDR1 is LGHDT and CDR2 is YNNKEL in the germline V gene (reference sequence). CDR3 in DNA: TGTGCCAGCAGCCCTTTCGGGACAGGGTATGGGGAGCAGTACTTC. The encoded protein is CASSPFGTGYGEQYF.

The genes are TRBV6-2 or TRBV6-3 and TRBJ2-5, with 8 bases matching TRBD2. V lost 2 bases to trimming and J lost 2 bases; unmatched junction nucleotides: 7. This CDR3 has 16 residues. Germline CDR1 reads MNHEY; CDR2 reads SVGEGT. The CDR3 DNA reads TGTGCCAGCAGTTACGTATCCGTAGCGGGACAAGAGACCCAGTACTTC. This encodes CASSYVSVAGQETQYF.

This clonotype was counted a few times. This sequence joins TRBV7-6 and TRBJ1-4; possible D gene TRBD1, 6 bases. V was shortened by 2 bases and J by 5 bases, with 12 bases between the two germline ends. In germline, CDR1 is SGHVS, CDR2 FNYEAQ. This CDR3 region has 15 residues. The CDR3 DNA sequence: TGTGCCAGCAGCTTATTTGGGGGCTTGAATGAAAAACTGTTTTTT. This gives the protein CASSLFGGLNEKLFF.

In its sample, this clonotype was seen many times. The rearrangement joins TRBV27 to TRBJ2-5; 8 nucleotides line up with TRBD2. The length of the CDR3 is 15 residues. CDR1 and CDR2 (germline): MNHEY, SMNVEV (reference sequence). The V segment lost 1 base and the J segment 2 bases; nucleotides outside the gene matches: 3. CDR3 protein: CASSLLSSGQETQYF. The CDR3 DNA is TGTGCCAGCAGTTTATTGTCTAGCGGGCAAGAGACCCAGTACTTC.

This clonotype was counted ten times or more. V usage is TRBV20-1 and J usage is TRBJ2-5, with 7 bases aligning to TRBD2. This CDR3 contains 15 residues. CDR1 DFQATT and CDR2 SNEGSKA come from the germline V gene (reference sequence). V gave up 7 bases and J gave up 5 bases; unmatched junction bases: 16. The CDR3 here is CSVPIGRWDSETQYF. The CDR3 nucleotides read TGCAGTGTCCCTATCGGGAGGTGGGATTCGGAGACCCAGTACTTC.

CDR3 loop: CASSHGQGAYEQYF. The CDR3 DNA reads TGCGCCAGCAGCCACGGACAGGGTGCCTACGAGCAGTACTTC. The V and J genes are TRBV4-1 and TRBJ2-7, with 8 positions matching TRBD1. This CDR3 region has 14 residues. Looked up from germline, CDR1 is MGHRA and CDR2 is YSYEKL. Germline trimming cut 3 bases from V and 2 bases from J; bases unmatched to any gene: 3.

The chain carries TRBV12-3 or TRBV12-4 and TRBJ2-2; D remains unclear. The CDR3 contains 13 residues. The V gene lost 6 bases and the J gene lost 7 bases, with 12 bases spanning the gap. CDR3 in DNA: TGTGCCAGCAGGTCCGCCGGCGTCGGGGAGCTGTTTTTT. As protein: CASRSAGVGELFF.

Details on this clonotype: This CDR3 fails to terminate in the conserved phenylalanine or tryptophan, so it likely reflects a read error. The chain recombines TRBV2 with TRBJ1-3; D unclear. There are 15 residues in the CDR3. CDR1 and CDR2 from the germline V gene are SNHLY and FYNNEI. V dropped 6 bases and J dropped 1 base, with 13 bases sitting between them. The CDR3 is CASSYGESSGNTIYS. In DNA, the CDR3 is TGTGCCAGCAGCTACGGAGAGAGTTCTGGAAACACCATATATTCT.